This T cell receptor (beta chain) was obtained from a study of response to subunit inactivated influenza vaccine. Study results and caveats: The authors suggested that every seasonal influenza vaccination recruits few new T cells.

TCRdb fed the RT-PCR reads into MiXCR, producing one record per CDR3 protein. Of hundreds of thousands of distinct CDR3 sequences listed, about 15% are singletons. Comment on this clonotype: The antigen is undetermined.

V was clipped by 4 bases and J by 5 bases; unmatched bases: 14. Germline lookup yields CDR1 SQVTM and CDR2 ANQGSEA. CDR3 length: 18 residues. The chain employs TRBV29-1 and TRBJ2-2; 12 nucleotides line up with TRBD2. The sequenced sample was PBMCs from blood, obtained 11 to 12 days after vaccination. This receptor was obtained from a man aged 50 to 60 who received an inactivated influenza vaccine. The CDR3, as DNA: TGCAGCGTTGCCCTGACTAGCGGGAGCCCCTCGGGGACCGGGGAGCTGTTTTTT. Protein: CSVALTSGSPSGTGELFF.